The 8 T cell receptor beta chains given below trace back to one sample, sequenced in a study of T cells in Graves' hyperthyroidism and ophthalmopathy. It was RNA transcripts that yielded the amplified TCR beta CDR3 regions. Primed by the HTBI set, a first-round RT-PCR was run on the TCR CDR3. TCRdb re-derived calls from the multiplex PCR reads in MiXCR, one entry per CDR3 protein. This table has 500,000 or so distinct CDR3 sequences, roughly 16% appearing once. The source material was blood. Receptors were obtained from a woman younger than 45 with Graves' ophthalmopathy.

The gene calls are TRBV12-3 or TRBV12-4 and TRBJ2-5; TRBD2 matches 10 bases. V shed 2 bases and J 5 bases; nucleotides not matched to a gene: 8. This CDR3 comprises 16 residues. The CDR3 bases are TGTGCCAGCAGTTTAAGGGCCCGGGGACTAGCGGAGACCCAGTACTTC. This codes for CASSLRARGLAETQYF.

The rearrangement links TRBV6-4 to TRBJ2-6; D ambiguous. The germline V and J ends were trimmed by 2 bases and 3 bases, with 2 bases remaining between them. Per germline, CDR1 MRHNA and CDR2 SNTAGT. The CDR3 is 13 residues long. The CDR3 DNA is TGTGCCAGCAGTGACGGTGGGGCCAACGTCCTGACTTTC. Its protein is CASSDGGANVLTF.

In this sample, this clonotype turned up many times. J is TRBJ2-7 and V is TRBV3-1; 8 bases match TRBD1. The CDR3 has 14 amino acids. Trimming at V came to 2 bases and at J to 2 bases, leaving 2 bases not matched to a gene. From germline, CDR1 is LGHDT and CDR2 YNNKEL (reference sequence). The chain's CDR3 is CASSQLQGAYEQYF. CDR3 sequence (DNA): TGTGCCAGCAGCCAATTACAGGGGGCCTACGAGCAGTACTTC.

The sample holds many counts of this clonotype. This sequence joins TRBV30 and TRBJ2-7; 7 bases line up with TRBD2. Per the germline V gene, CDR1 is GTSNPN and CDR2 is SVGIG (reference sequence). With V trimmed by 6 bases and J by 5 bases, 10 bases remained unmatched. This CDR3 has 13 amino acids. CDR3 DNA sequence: TGTGCCTGCTTCGGCGGGAGTCTCAACGAGCAGTACTTC. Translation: CACFGGSLNEQYF. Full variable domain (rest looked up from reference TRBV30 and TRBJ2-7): SQTIHQWPATLVQPVGSPLSLECTVEGTSNPNLYWYRQAAGRGLQLLFYSVGIGQISSEVPQNLSASRPQDRQFILSSKKLLLSDSGFYLCACFGGSLNEQYFGPGTRLTVT.

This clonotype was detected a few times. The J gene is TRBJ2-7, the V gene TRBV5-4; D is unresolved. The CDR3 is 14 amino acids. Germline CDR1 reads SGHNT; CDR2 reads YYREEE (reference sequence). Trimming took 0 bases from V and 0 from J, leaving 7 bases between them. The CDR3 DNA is TGTGCCAGCAGCTTGGGTGGGTTCTCCTACGAGCAGTACTTC. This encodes CASSLGGFSYEQYF.

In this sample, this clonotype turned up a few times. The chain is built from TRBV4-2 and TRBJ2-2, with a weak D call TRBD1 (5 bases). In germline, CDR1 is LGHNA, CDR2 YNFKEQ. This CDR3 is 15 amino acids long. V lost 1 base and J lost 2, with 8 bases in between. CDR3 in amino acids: CASSQGTLNTGELFF. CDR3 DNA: TGTGCCAGCAGCCAAGGGACACTTAACACCGGGGAGCTGTTTTTT.

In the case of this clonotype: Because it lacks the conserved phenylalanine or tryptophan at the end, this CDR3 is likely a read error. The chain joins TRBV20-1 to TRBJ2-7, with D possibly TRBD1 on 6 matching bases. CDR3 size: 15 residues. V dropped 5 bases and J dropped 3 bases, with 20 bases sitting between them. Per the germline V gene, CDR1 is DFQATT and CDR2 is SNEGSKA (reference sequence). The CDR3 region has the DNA TGCAGTGCTGGGAGCTGGGGGCGGACAATCTACGAGCAGTACCTC. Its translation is CSAGSWGRTIYEQYL.

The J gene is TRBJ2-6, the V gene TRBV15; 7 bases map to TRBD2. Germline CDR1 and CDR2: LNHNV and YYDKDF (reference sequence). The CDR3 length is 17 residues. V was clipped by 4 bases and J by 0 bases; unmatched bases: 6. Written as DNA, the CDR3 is TGTGCCACCAGCAAGGGAGGGATCGGCTCTGGGGCCAACGTCCTGACTTTC. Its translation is CATSKGGIGSGANVLTF.